The 23 T cell receptor beta chains reported below all come from one sample, sequenced in a study of T cell repertoires in cytomegalovirus infection. These receptors lack a known antigen. TCRdb reanalysed the reads using MiXCR and keeps one entry per CDR3 protein. Here the sample spans about 900,000 distinct CDR3 sequences, approximately 31% being singletons. The sequences come from cultured CD8+ T cells from PBMCs, collected from culture after CMV antigen stimulation. These receptors all stem from a human donor in good health (CMV status not recorded). Some clones in this sample may be carry-over from other donors' samples.

This chain uses TRBV12-3 or TRBV12-4 with TRBJ2-5; TRBD2 matches at 8 bases. J was trimmed by 4 bases and V by 5 bases; bases with no gene match: 6. The CDR3 has 14 amino acids. DNA of the CDR3: TGTGCCAGCAGTCCGGGACTAGAGGTAGAGACCCAGTACTTC. Protein: CASSPGLEVETQYF.

The rearrangement joins TRBV10-3 to TRBJ2-2; 10 nucleotides agree with TRBD1. CDR1 is ENHRY, CDR2 SYGVKD, per germline. The junction had 11 bases not matched to a gene; V was cut back by 10 bases and J by 0 bases. CDR3 length: 17 amino acids. CDR3: CATLGTGAGANTGELFF. CDR3 bases: TGTGCCACACTGGGGACAGGGGCCGGAGCGAACACCGGGGAGCTGTTTTTT.

This clonotype was detected a few times. J is TRBJ2-5 and V is TRBV7-9, with no clear D. The germline CDR1 and CDR2 sequences are SEHNR and FQNEAQ (reference sequence). Deletions cut 1 base from V and 4 bases from J, with 13 bases between. The CDR3 totals 15 residues. This CDR3 reads CASSLELDTSETQYF. CDR3 in DNA: TGTGCCAGCAGCTTAGAACTGGATACGTCAGAGACCCAGTACTTC.

This clonotype occurred many times. J is TRBJ1-1 and V is TRBV7-2; 7 nucleotides agree with TRBD1. The V segment lost 2 bases and the J segment 2 bases; nucleotides outside the gene matches: 5. This CDR3 comprises 15 residues. The V gene's germline CDR1 is SGHTA and CDR2 FQGNSA. The CDR3 DNA follows: TGTGCCAGCAGCTTAAGGAAGGGGGCAAACACTGAAGCTTTCTTT. It yields the protein CASSLRKGANTEAFF.

Notes on this clonotype: The junction shows a germline mismatch at one end, possibly a read error. DNA for the CDR3: TGTGCCGGCAGTGAAGGCACACCGCCCTACTACGAGCAGTACTTC. It specifies CAGSEGTPPYYEQYF. This chain links TRBV6-1 with TRBJ2-7; the D is unclear. The CDR3 covers 15 residues. Germline CDR1 is MNHNS and CDR2 is SASEGT.

In its sample, this clonotype was seen many times. This sequence joins TRBV7-9 and TRBJ2-1; unclear D gene. The V end lost 4 bases, the J end lost 10 bases, and 5 bases lay between the germline ends. The germline CDR1 and CDR2 sequences are SEHNR and FQNEAQ (reference sequence). This CDR3 has 10 amino acids. This chain's CDR3 is CASSSQEQFF. CDR3 DNA sequence: TGTGCCAGCAGCTCTCAGGAGCAGTTCTTC. The whole variable domain, remainder taken from reference TRBV7-9 and TRBJ2-1, is DTGVSQNPRHKITKRGQNVTFRCDPISEHNRLYWYRQTLGQGPEFLTYFQNEAQLEKSRLLSDRFSAERPKGSFSTLEIQRTEQGDSAMYLCASSSQEQFFGPGTRLTVL.

On this clonotype: An end of the junction does not agree with germline; a read error may underlie this. V and J are TRBV14 and TRBJ2-5; D may correspond to TRBD1 or TRBD2 (5 bases each). The CDR3 sequence is 17 residues long. CDR1 and CDR2 from the germline V gene are SGHDN and FVKESK. CDR3 in amino acids: CASSRFRQGRYQETRYF. CDR3 nucleotide sequence: TGTGCCAGCAGCCGCTTTCGGCAGGGACGGTACCAAGAGACCCGGTACTTC.

The chain uses TRBV7-9 and TRBJ2-7; 10 positions match TRBD1. Per germline, CDR1 SEHNR and CDR2 FQNEAQ (reference sequence). The CDR3 length is 18 residues. V was clipped by 5 bases and J by 3 bases; unmatched bases: 16. The CDR3 nucleotides are TGTGCCAGCAGCCCGCCCCACCCCGGGACAGGGGTCGTCTACGAGCAGTACGTC. It is translated as CASSPPHPGTGVVYEQYV.

This chain uses TRBV7-9 with TRBJ2-1; TRBD1 matches at 8 bases. Trimming at V came to 4 bases and at J to 10 bases, leaving 15 bases not matched to a gene. Germline V gene data show CDR1 as SEHNR and CDR2 as FQNEAQ (reference sequence). This CDR3 has 16 amino acids. The CDR3 loop is CASSSRTGSPSKEQFF. CDR3 bases: TGTGCCAGCAGCTCCCGGACAGGGAGTCCTTCTAAGGAGCAGTTCTTC.

The CDR3 region has the DNA TGTGCCATCAGTGACGGCAGGTTGCGTTCTAACTATGGCTACACCTTC. As protein: CAISDGRLRSNYGYTF. The V and J genes are TRBV10-3 and TRBJ1-2, with D unresolved. This CDR3 comprises 16 residues. V gave up 3 bases and J gave up 0 bases, with 14 bases separating them. Germline V gene data show CDR1 as ENHRY and CDR2 as SYGVKD.

This clonotype has more than one count but fewer than ten. The chain joins TRBV6-2 or TRBV6-3 to TRBJ2-5, with D perhaps matching TRBD1 (6 bases). Trimming cost V 6 bases and J 3 bases, with 11 bases left between them. The CDR3 has 13 residues. The germline gives CDR1 MNHEY, CDR2 SVGEGT. CDR3 sequence: CASSRDNKETQYF. In DNA, the CDR3 is TGTGCCAGCAGCCGGGACAACAAAGAGACCCAGTACTTC.

The J gene is TRBJ2-3, the V gene TRBV5-1; unclear D gene. The CDR3 sequence is 15 residues long. Germline CDR1 and CDR2: SGHRS and YFSETQ. V was trimmed by 6 bases and J by 0 bases, leaving 14 bases between them. The CDR3 DNA follows: TGCGCCAGCAATAATCCGAAGACTAGCACAGATACGCAGTATTTT. Its translation: CASNNPKTSTDTQYF.

The rearrangement joins TRBV12-3 or TRBV12-4 to TRBJ2-7; the D gene is possibly TRBD1 (5 bases). The V gene lost 7 bases and the J gene lost 4 bases, with 14 bases spanning the gap. The CDR3 contains 13 residues. The CDR3 sequence: CASTIGAGYEQYF. Here the CDR3 DNA reads TGTGCCAGCACCATTGGGGCCGGGTACGAGCAGTACTTC.

The J gene is TRBJ2-7, the V gene TRBV3-1, with D unresolved. The CDR3 contains 14 residues. Germline CDR1 and CDR2: LGHDT and YNNKEL (reference sequence). The V end was cut by 4 bases, the J end by 3 bases, with 13 bases between. CDR3 loop: CASSPAPDDYEQYF. CDR3 DNA sequence: TGTGCCAGCAGCCCGGCCCCCGATGACTACGAGCAGTACTTC.

This clonotype was seen more than once but under ten times. The chain joins TRBV7-6 to TRBJ2-2; 7 bases are a match to TRBD1. The CDR3 consists of 16 residues. V was clipped by 3 bases and J by 1 base; unmatched bases: 5. In germline, CDR1 is SGHVS, CDR2 FNYEAQ. The CDR3 here is CASSFSGQWNTGELFF. The DNA for the CDR3 is TGTGCCAGCAGCTTTTCGGGACAGTGGAACACCGGGGAGCTGTTTTTT.

Many counts were recorded for this clonotype. The chain links TRBV7-2 to TRBJ2-3; TRBD2 is a possible D gene (6 bases). CDR3 size: 15 residues. Germline values: CDR1 SGHTA, CDR2 FQGNSA. V was trimmed by 7 bases and J by 1 base, leaving 15 bases between them. The chain's CDR3 is CASNLSGGRTDTQYF. The CDR3 region has the DNA TGTGCCAGCAACCTCTCCGGGGGTCGCACAGATACGCAGTATTTT.

The chain employs TRBV28 and TRBJ1-6, with D unclear. CDR3 length: 13 amino acids. Germline V gives CDR1 MDHEN, CDR2 SYDVKM. V was shortened by 2 bases and J by 8 bases, with 7 bases between the two germline ends. CDR3 sequence: CASSLLRDSPLHF. In DNA form, the CDR3 reads TGTGCCAGCAGTTTACTGAGGGATTCACCCCTCCACTTT.

The rearrangement uses TRBV6-6 and TRBJ2-5; 11 nucleotides agree with TRBD2. Germline-derived CDR1 and CDR2 are MNHNY and SVGAGI (reference sequence). J lost 3 bases, V lost 0 bases, and 0 bases had no gene match. The CDR3 covers 15 residues. This CDR3 reads CASSYSTSGKETQYF. DNA of the CDR3: TGTGCCAGCAGTTACTCGACTAGCGGGAAAGAGACCCAGTACTTC.

This chain uses TRBV6-6 with TRBJ2-2; D uncertain. Germline-derived CDR1 and CDR2 are MNHNY and SVGAGI (reference sequence). The CDR3 consists of 15 residues. With 4 bases removed from V and 4 bases from J, the gap between germline ends came to 13 bases. In DNA, the CDR3 is TGTGCCAGCAGTTTCGAGACCGAAAGCACCGGGGAGCTGTTTTTT. Encoded protein: CASSFETESTGELFF.

This clonotype has a handful of counts. This chain connects TRBV6-6 to TRBJ2-7; D is perhaps TRBD2 (5 bases). This CDR3 spans 13 amino acids. Germline V CDR1 and CDR2: MNHNY, SVGAGI (reference sequence). The V gene lost 6 bases and the J gene lost 2 bases, with 11 bases spanning the gap. CDR3 in amino acids: CASSPEEAYEQYF. CDR3 coding DNA: TGTGCCAGCAGCCCGGAGGAGGCCTACGAGCAGTACTTC.

For this clonotype: This may stem from a read error, because a much larger clone lies one nucleotide away. This chain links TRBV7-6 with TRBJ1-3; no firm D call. Germline V gene data show CDR1 as SGHVS and CDR2 as FNYEAQ. V was clipped by 1 base and J by 4 bases, with 8 bases between them. The CDR3 loop spans 14 amino acids. The chain's CDR3 is CASSLVDGGNTIYF. In DNA, the CDR3 is TGTGCCAGCAGCTTAGTGGACGGCGGAAACACCATATATTTT.

J is TRBJ1-5 and V is TRBV12-3 or TRBV12-4; D not resolved. The CDR3 is made up of 15 amino acids. The V end lost 3 bases, the J end lost 7 bases, and 16 bases lay between the germline ends. The CDR3 DNA reads as TGTGCCAGCAGTTTGGGCAGACCCGCGATACAGCCCCAGCATTTT. Its translation: CASSLGRPAIQPQHF.

This clonotype was seen a handful of times. This CDR3 reads CASSYSQRDSKKETQYF. In nucleotides, the CDR3 is TGTGCCAGCAGTTACTCCCAACGGGACAGTAAGAAAGAGACCCAGTACTTC. The rearrangement uses TRBV6-2 or TRBV6-3 and TRBJ2-5; the match to TRBD1 covers 7 bases. V was pared by 0 bases and J by 3 bases, with 10 bases of the junction left unmatched. Germline-derived CDR1 and CDR2 are MNHEY and SVGEGT. The length of the CDR3 is 17 residues.